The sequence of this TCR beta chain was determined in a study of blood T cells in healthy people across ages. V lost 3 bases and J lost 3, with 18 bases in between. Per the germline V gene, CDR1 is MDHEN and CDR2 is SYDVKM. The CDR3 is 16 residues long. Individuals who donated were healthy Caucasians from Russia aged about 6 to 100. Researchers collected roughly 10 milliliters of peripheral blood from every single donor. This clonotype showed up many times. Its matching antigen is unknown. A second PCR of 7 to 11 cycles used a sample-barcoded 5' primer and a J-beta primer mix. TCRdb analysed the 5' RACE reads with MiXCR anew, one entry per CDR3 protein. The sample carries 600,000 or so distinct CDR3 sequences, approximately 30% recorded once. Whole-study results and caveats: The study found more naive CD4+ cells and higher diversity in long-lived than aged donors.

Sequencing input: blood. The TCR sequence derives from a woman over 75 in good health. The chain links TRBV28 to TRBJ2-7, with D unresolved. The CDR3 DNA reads TGTGCCAGCAGTTTCGTTGATAGGAGACAACACTACGAGCAGTACTTC. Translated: CASSFVDRRQHYEQYF. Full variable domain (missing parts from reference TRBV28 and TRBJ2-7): DVKVTQSSRYLVKRTGEKVFLECVQDMDHENMFWYRQDPGLGLRLIYFSYDVKMKEKGDIPEGYSVSREKKERFSLILESASTNQTSMYLCASSFVDRRQHYEQYFGPGTRLTVT.